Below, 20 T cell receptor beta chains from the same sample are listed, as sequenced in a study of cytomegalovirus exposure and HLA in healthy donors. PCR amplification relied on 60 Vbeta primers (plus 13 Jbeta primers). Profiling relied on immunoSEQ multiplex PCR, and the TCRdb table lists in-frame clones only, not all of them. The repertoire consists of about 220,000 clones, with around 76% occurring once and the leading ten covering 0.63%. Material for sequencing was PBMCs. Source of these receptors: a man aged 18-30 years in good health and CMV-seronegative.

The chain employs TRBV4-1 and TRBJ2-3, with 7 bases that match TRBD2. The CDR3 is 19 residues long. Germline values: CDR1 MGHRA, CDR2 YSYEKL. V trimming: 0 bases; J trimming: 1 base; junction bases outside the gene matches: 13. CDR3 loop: CASSQEFGGASGRTDTQYF. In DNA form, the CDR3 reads TGCGCCAGCAGCCAAGAATTCGGCGGGGCTAGCGGACGCACAGATACGCAGTATTTT.

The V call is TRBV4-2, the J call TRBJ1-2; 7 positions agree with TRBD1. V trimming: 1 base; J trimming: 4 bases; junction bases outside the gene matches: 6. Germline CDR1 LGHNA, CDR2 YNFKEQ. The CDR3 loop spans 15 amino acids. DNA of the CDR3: TGTGCCAGCAGCCAAGCCGACAGGGTTTCCTATGGCTACACCTTC. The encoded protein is CASSQADRVSYGYTF.

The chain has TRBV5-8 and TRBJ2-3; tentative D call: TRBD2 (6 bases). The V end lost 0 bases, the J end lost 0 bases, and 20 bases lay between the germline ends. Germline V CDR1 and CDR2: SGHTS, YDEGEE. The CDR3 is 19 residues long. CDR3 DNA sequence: TGTGCCAGCAGCTTGGTGGGGAAAGTCAGCGGGTTTAGCACAGATACGCAGTATTTT. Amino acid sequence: CASSLVGKVSGFSTDTQYF.

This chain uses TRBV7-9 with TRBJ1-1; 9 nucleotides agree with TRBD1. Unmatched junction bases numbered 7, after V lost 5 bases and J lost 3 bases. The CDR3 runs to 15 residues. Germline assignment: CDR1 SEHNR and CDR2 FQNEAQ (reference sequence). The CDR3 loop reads CASSATGGSDTEAFF. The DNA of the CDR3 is TGTGCCAGCAGCGCCACAGGGGGCTCGGACACTGAAGCTTTCTTT. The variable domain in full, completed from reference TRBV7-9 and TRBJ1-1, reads DTGVSQNPRHKITKRGQNVTFRCDPISEHNRLYWYRQTLGQGPEFLTYFQNEAQLEKSRLLSDRFSAERPKGSFSTLEIQRTEQGDSAMYLCASSATGGSDTEAFFGQGTRLTVV.

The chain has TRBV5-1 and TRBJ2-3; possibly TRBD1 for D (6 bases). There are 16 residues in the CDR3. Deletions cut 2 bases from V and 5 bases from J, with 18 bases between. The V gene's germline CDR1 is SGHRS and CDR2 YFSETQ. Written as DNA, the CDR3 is TGCGCCAGCAGCTTATCCAGGGGTCAGGTTTTAGATACGCAGTATTTT. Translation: CASSLSRGQVLDTQYF.

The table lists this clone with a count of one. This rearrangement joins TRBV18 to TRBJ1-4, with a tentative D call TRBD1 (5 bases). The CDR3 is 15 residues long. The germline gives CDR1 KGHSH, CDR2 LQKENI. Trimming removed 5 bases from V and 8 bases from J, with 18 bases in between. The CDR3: CASSSIQGHMEKLFF. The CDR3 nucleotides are TGTGCCAGCTCATCAATCCAGGGCCATATGGAAAAACTGTTTTTT.

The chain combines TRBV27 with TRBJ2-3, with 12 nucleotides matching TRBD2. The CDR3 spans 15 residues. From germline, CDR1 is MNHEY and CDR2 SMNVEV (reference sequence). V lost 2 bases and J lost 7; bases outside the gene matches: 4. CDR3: CASSLLAGGVNTQYF. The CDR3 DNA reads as TGTGCCAGCAGTTTACTAGCGGGAGGGGTAAATACGCAGTATTTT.

The CDR3 DNA follows: TGCAGCGTTGATGCTGGGGACTCGAACACCGGGGAGCTGTTTTTT. Protein sequence: CSVDAGDSNTGELFF. The rearrangement links TRBV29-1 to TRBJ2-2; tentative D call: TRBD2 (6 bases). The CDR3 spans 15 residues. CDR1 and CDR2 from the germline V gene are SQVTM and ANQGSEA. V lost 3 bases to trimming and J lost 0 bases, with 11 bases between them.

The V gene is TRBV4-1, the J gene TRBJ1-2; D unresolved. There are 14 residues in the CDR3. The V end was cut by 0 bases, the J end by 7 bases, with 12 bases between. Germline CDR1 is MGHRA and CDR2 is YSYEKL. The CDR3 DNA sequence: TGCGCCAGCAGCCAAGAACAGAGACCGCCTGGCTACACCTTC. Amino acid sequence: CASSQEQRPPGYTF.

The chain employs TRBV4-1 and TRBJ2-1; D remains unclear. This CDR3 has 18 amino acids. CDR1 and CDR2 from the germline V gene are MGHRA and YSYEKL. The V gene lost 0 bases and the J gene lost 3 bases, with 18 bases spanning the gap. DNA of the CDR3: TGCGCCAGCAGCCAAGATCTTGGTCGAAAGCGACTCTACAATGAGCAGTTCTTC. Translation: CASSQDLGRKRLYNEQFF.

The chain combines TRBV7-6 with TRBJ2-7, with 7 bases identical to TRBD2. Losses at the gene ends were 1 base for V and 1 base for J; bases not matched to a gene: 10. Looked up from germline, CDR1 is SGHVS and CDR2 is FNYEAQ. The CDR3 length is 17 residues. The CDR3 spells CASSLGPSSGRSYEQYF. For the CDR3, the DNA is TGTGCCAGCAGCTTAGGTCCCTCTAGCGGACGTTCCTACGAGCAGTACTTC.

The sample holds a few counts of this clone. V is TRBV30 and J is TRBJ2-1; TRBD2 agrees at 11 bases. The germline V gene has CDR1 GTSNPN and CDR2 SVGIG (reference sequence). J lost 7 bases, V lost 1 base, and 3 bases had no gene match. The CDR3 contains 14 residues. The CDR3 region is CAWSAGLAVNEQFF. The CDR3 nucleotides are TGTGCCTGGAGTGCGGGACTAGCGGTTAATGAGCAGTTCTTC.

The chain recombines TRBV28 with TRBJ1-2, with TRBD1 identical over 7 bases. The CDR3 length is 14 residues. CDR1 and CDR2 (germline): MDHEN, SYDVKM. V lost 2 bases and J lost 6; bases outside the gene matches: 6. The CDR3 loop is CASSLQGQLHGYTF. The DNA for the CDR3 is TGTGCCAGCAGTTTACAGGGACAGTTACATGGCTACACCTTC.

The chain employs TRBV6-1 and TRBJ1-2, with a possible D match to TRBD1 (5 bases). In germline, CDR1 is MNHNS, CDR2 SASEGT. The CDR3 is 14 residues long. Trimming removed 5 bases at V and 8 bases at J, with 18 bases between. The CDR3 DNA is TGTGCCAGCAGTTCCAACTCAGGGTCTTGGGGCTACACCTTC. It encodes CASSSNSGSWGYTF.

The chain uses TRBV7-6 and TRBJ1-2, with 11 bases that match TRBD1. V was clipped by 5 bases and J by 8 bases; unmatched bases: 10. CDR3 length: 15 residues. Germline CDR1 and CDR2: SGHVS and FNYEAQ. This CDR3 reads CASSQPRTGGGGYTF. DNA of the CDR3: TGTGCCAGCAGCCAGCCTCGGACAGGGGGCGGAGGCTACACCTTC.

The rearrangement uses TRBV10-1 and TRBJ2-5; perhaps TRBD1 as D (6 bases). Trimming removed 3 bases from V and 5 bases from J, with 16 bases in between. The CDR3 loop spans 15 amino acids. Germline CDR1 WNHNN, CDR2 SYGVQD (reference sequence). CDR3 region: CASSDPSTGLETQYF. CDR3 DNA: TGCGCCAGCAGTGACCCATCGACAGGTCTGGAGACCCAGTACTTC.

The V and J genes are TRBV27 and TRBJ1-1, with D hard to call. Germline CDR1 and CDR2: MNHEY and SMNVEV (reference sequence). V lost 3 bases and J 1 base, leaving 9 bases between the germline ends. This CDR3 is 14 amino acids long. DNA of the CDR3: TGTGCCAGCAGTTTCTGGGGAGCGAACACTGAAGCTTTCTTT. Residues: CASSFWGANTEAFF.

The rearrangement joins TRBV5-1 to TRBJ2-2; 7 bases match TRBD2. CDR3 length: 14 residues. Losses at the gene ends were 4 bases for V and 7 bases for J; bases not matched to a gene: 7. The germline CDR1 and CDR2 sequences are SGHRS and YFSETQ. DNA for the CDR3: TGCGCCAGCAGCACCCCACTAGCGTTCGGGGAGCTGTTTTTT. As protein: CASSTPLAFGELFF.

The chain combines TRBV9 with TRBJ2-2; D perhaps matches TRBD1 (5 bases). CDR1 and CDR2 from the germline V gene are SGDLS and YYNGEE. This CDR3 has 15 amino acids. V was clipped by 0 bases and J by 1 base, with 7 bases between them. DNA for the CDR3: TGTGCCAGCAGCGTAGGAAGGGGGAACACCGGGGAGCTGTTTTTT. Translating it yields CASSVGRGNTGELFF.

The DNA for the CDR3 is TGTGCCAGCAGCGTAGGACAGGCCTTCATGAACACTGAAGCTTTCTTT. Its protein product is CASSVGQAFMNTEAFF. The chain joins TRBV9 to TRBJ1-1; tentative D call: TRBD1 (6 bases). Trimming shortened V by 0 bases and J by 0 bases, and 12 bases separated the two germline ends. CDR1 and CDR2 from the germline V gene are SGDLS and YYNGEE. This CDR3 comprises 16 residues.